The clone carrying this T cell receptor (beta chain) was seen once. The CDR3 length is 15 residues. The V gene end was trimmed by 10 bases and the J gene end by 7 bases; junction bases not matched to a gene: 16. The germline V gene encodes CDR1 ENHRY and CDR2 SYGVKD. The data are from a study of PD-1 blockade in classical Hodgkin lymphoma. Every single patient, without exception, relapsed after autologous stem cell transplantation, and brentuximab vedotin exposure varied. TCRdb keeps only in-frame clones here, not all; method: immunoSEQ multiplex PCR. Of 95,000 to 120,000 clones listed, about 88% are singletons.

This receptor was obtained from a human donor with classical Hodgkin lymphoma. The genes are TRBV10-3 and TRBJ2-1; 7 bases fit TRBD2. The sequences come from peripheral blood mononuclear cells (PBMCs), collected before the second cycle of nivolumab. This CDR3 reads CATMGDGGRRNEQFF. The CDR3 coding sequence is TGTGCCACCATGGGAGATGGCGGGAGAAGGAATGAGCAGTTCTTC.